This T cell receptor (beta chain) was documented in a study of cytomegalovirus exposure and HLA in healthy donors. The study ran its PCR with 60 Vbeta and 13 Jbeta primers. TCRdb's copy holds only in-frame clones and misses some; the assay was immunoSEQ multiplex PCR. The sample contains 150,000 to 200,000 clones, 55% to 75% of which appear only once. Concerning this clone: Mismatch with germline at one junction end may stem from a read error.

The CDR3 spans 18 residues. Germline CDR1 reads SSHAT; CDR2 reads FNYEAQ (reference sequence). The records do not include a CMV serostatus for this donor. The chain is built from TRBV7-7 and TRBJ2-5; TRBD2 matches 14 bases. The source is a human donor in good health. The sample comprised PBMCs. DNA of the CDR3: TGTGCTAGCAGCTTAGGGGGACTAGCGGGGGCCCCCCAAGAGACCCAGTACTTC. It translates to CASSLGGLAGAPQETQYF.